A selection of T cell receptor beta chains follows, all from one sample in a study of blood T cells in healthy people across ages. TCRdb reprocessed the 5' RACE reads with MiXCR, giving one entry per CDR3 protein. The table records about 2 million distinct CDR3 sequences, around 48% of them present only once. Sequencing was performed on blood. The receptors shown here come from a woman aged 40-49 years in good health. CDR3s include the opening cysteine and the closing phenylalanine or tryptophan. The D gene is left open where the match is weak. Not every row has a clone size; where given, it reads once, few, many or a size class.

cdr3_nt | cdr3_aa | d_call | v_call | clone_size | j_call
TGTGCCAGCAGCGCCTCTCCAGTGGAGGCCCAGTACTTC | CASSASPVEAQYF | - | TRBV9 | - | TRBJ2-5
TGTGCCAGCAGCCGCCGGACTAGCGGGGAGCCATCGGCCACAGATACGCAGTATTTT | CASSRRTSGEPSATDTQYF | TRBD2 | TRBV4-2 | few | TRBJ2-3
TGCCGTGCTAGGAGGTCAGGTCTCTACGAGCAGTACTTC | CRARRSGLYEQYF | - | TRBV20-1 | - | TRBJ2-7
TGCAGCGTTGATGCCGTATCCGGGGACGGCTACGAGCAGTACTTC | CSVDAVSGDGYEQYF | - | TRBV29-1 | few | TRBJ2-7
TGTGCCAGCAGCTTAGACAGGTTCGAAGATACCCAGTACTTC | CASSLDRFEDTQYF | - | TRBV7-2 | - | TRBJ2-7
TGCAGTGCCCCACAAGGCAGGTTGAACACTGAAGCTTTCTTT | CSAPQGRLNTEAFF | - | TRBV20-1 | - | TRBJ1-1
TGTGCCAGCTCACCGGCAGGGAACTTAGCTGGGGCCAACGTCCTGACTTTC | CASSPAGNLAGANVLTF | - | TRBV18 | - | TRBJ2-6
TGTGCCAGCAGCCCCCCGGGGTCCCAGGCCAATGAGCAGTTCTTC | CASSPPGSQANEQFF | - | TRBV7-9 | once | TRBJ2-1
TGTGCCAGCAGCCCACAGGGAACCGGGGCCAACGTCCTGACTTTC | CASSPQGTGANVLTF | - | TRBV18 | many | TRBJ2-6
TGTGCCAGCAGCCAAGAGAGGGTTTCACCCCTCCACTTT | CASSQERVSPLHF | - | TRBV4-3 | few | TRBJ1-6
TGCAGTGCTAGAGTTATGGGGCTTTCTGTAGCTTTCTTT | CSARVMGLSVAFF | - | TRBV20-1 | once | TRBJ1-1
TGCGCCAGCAGCCAAGATCAGGGGGCGCTCGGTCAGCCCCAGCATTTT | CASSQDQGALGQPQHF | TRBD1 | TRBV4-1 | few | TRBJ1-5